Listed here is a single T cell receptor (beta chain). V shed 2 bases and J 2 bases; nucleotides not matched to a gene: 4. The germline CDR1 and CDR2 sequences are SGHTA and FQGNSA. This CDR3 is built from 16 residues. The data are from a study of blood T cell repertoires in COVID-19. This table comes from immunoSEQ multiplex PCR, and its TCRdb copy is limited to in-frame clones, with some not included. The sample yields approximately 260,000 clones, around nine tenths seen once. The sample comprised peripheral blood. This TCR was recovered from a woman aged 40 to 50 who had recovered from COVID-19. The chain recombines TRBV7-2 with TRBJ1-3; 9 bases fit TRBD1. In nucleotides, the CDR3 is TGTGCCAGCAGCTTATCCACAGGGGGCCCTGGAAACACCATATATTTT. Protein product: CASSLSTGGPGNTIYF.